Shown below are 19 T cell receptor beta chains from a single sample sequenced in a study of T cells in localized non-small cell lung cancer. TCRdb keeps only in-frame clones here, not all; method: immunoSEQ multiplex PCR. The sample carries 130,000 or so clones, approximately 88% recorded once. This specimen consisted of peripheral blood, obtained before any cancer treatment. The receptors stem from a female donor over 55 with stage I lung adenocarcinoma.

The chain has TRBV19 and TRBJ2-1; TRBD2 aligns across 12 bases. J gave up 7 bases and V 3 bases, and 13 bases lay outside the gene matches. From germline, CDR1 is LNHDA and CDR2 SQIVND (reference sequence). This CDR3 has 18 residues. The CDR3 region has the DNA TGTGCCAGTAGTATTCCCCTCCCAGGACTAGCGGGACTGAATGAGCAGTTCTTC. This gives the protein CASSIPLPGLAGLNEQFF.

V is TRBV10-3 and J is TRBJ1-1; D is unresolved. The CDR3 has 14 amino acids. Germline V gives CDR1 ENHRY, CDR2 SYGVKD. V lost 7 bases, J lost 1 base, and 13 bases lay in between. CDR3 nucleotide sequence: TGTGCCATCAAAGCCGAGTCTGAGAACACTGAAGCTTTCTTT. It yields the protein CAIKAESENTEAFF.

V gene TRBV5-1 combines with J gene TRBJ2-1; D gene ambiguous. From germline, CDR1 is SGHRS and CDR2 YFSETQ. V was cut by 0 bases and J by 9 bases, with 7 bases left in between. CDR3 length: 12 amino acids. In nucleotides, the CDR3 is TGCGCCAGCAGCTTGGACAGAACTGAGCAGTTCTTC. This translates into CASSLDRTEQFF.

The chain couples TRBV7-9 to TRBJ2-1, with D possibly being TRBD1 (5 bases). Germline values: CDR1 SEHNR, CDR2 FQNEAQ (reference sequence). Between the trimmed V and J ends, which lost 1 base and 5 bases, there was a span of 9 bases. CDR3 length equals 14 residues. The CDR3 loop is CASSLGGGDNEQFF. The CDR3 region has the DNA TGTGCCAGCAGCTTAGGGGGCGGCGACAATGAGCAGTTCTTC. Drawing the rest from reference TRBV7-9 and TRBJ2-1, the complete variable domain is DTGVSQNPRHKITKRGQNVTFRCDPISEHNRLYWYRQTLGQGPEFLTYFQNEAQLEKSRLLSDRFSAERPKGSFSTLEIQRTEQGDSAMYLCASSLGGGDNEQFFGPGTRLTVL.

The rearrangement uses TRBV7-9 and TRBJ2-2; the match to TRBD2 covers 10 bases. CDR1 is SEHNR, CDR2 FQNEAQ, per germline (reference sequence). Germline trimming cut 0 bases from V and 3 bases from J; bases unmatched to any gene: 4. This CDR3 is 17 amino acids long. The CDR3 DNA follows: TGTGCCAGCAGCTTAGCTAGCGGGAGGTTGTACACCGGGGAGCTGTTTTTT. Protein product: CASSLASGRLYTGELFF.

The rearrangement joins TRBV14 to TRBJ2-1; D not resolved. The germline V gene encodes CDR1 SGHDN and CDR2 FVKESK. V was cut by 1 base and J by 9 bases, with 10 bases left in between. This CDR3 is 13 amino acids long. CDR3 loop: CASSQATFGEQFF. CDR3 nucleotide sequence: TGTGCCAGCAGCCAAGCAACTTTTGGTGAGCAGTTCTTC.

CDR3 DNA: TGCGCCAGCAGCTTAACGGGGGCGAGCTATGGCTACACCTTC. Translating gives CASSLTGASYGYTF. V gene TRBV5-1 combines with J gene TRBJ1-2; D is perhaps TRBD1 (6 bases). This CDR3 is built from 14 residues. Trimming stripped 2 bases from V and 4 bases from J, with 12 bases between. From germline, CDR1 is SGHRS and CDR2 YFSETQ.

This chain links TRBV28 with TRBJ1-1; 8 bases map to TRBD1. Germline V CDR1 and CDR2: MDHEN, SYDVKM. V trimming: 3 bases; J trimming: 4 bases; junction bases outside the gene matches: 10. CDR3 size: 16 residues. CDR3 in amino acids: CASSLGTTGVRTEAFF. The CDR3 DNA is TGTGCCAGCAGTTTGGGGACGACAGGGGTACGCACTGAAGCTTTCTTT.

The chain carries TRBV30 and TRBJ2-5; 8 nucleotides line up with TRBD1. The CDR3 consists of 14 residues. Germline values: CDR1 GTSNPN, CDR2 SVGIG (reference sequence). V lost 7 bases to trimming and J lost 5 bases; unmatched junction nucleotides: 12. The DNA of the CDR3 is TGTGCCTCCATCCGGACAGGGTTTATGGAGACCCAGTACTTC. Encoded protein: CASIRTGFMETQYF.

This clone has just a few counts. The rearrangement links TRBV5-4 to TRBJ2-7; TRBD1 agrees at 8 bases. V lost 3 bases to trimming and J lost 6 bases; unmatched junction nucleotides: 11. Germline CDR1 and CDR2: SGHNT and YYREEE (reference sequence). The CDR3 contains 15 residues. CDR3 bases: TGTGCCAGCAGCTCCCCCCGGGACAGGAAAGGCGAGCAGTACTTC. The encoded protein is CASSSPRDRKGEQYF. Full variable domain (rest looked up from reference TRBV5-4 and TRBJ2-7): ETGVTQSPTHLIKTRGQQVTLRCSSQSGHNTVSWYQQALGQGPQFIFQYYREEENGRGNFPPRFSGLQFPNYSSELNVNALELDDSALYLCASSSPRDRKGEQYFGPGTRLTVT.

This chain joins TRBV11-2 and TRBJ2-5; a possible D gene is TRBD1 (6 bases). The CDR3 contains 13 residues. The V and J ends lost 5 bases and 1 base respectively, with 8 bases between them. Per the germline V gene, CDR1 is SGHAT and CDR2 is FQNNGV. The CDR3, as DNA: TGTGCCAGCAGCCGGACAGCCCAAGAGACCCAGTACTTC. Translation gives CASSRTAQETQYF.

The chain joins TRBV30 to TRBJ1-3; D possibly corresponds to TRBD1 (5 bases). The length of the CDR3 is 14 residues. Germline CDR1 GTSNPN, CDR2 SVGIG (reference sequence). With 5 bases removed from V and 0 bases from J, the gap between germline ends came to 11 bases. CDR3 nucleotides: TGTGCCTGGGGTGACAGCAACTCTGGAAACACCATATATTTT. Protein product: CAWGDSNSGNTIYF.

V gene TRBV25-1 combines with J gene TRBJ2-2; 7 nucleotides match TRBD2. CDR1 and CDR2 (germline): MGHDK, SYGVNS. The CDR3 sequence is 13 residues long. With 4 bases clipped from V and 5 bases from J, the junction kept 1 base outside the gene matches. The CDR3, as DNA: TGTGCCAGCAGTGCAGCGGGAACCGGGGAGCTGTTTTTT. It encodes CASSAAGTGELFF.

The table lists this clone with a count of one. The gene calls are TRBV9 and TRBJ2-7; 10 bases fit TRBD2. V trimming: 2 bases; J trimming: 2 bases; junction bases outside the gene matches: 4. This CDR3 region has 15 residues. Looked up from germline, CDR1 is SGDLS and CDR2 is YYNGEE. The DNA of the CDR3 is TGTGCCAGCAGCGTCCTAGCGGGGGCCGCCTACGAGCAGTACTTC. Its translation: CASSVLAGAAYEQYF.

V and J are TRBV9 and TRBJ2-3, with TRBD2 matching 8 bases. Per the germline V gene, CDR1 is SGDLS and CDR2 is YYNGEE. V shed 4 bases, J shed 5 bases, and the junction held 12 bases outside the gene matches. This CDR3 spans 16 amino acids. CDR3: CASSTRLASKVDTQYF. In nucleotides, the CDR3 is TGTGCCAGCAGCACCCGACTAGCGTCGAAGGTAGATACGCAGTATTTT.

The V call is TRBV13, the J call TRBJ2-5; a possible D gene is TRBD1 (6 bases). This CDR3 has 13 amino acids. The ends were cut back, 5 bases at V and 2 bases at J, with 9 bases in the middle. CDR1 PRHDT and CDR2 FYEKMQ come from the germline V gene (reference sequence). CDR3 loop: CASSPGQQETQYF. The CDR3, as DNA: TGTGCCAGCAGCCCCGGACAGCAAGAGACCCAGTACTTC.

The chain carries TRBV5-5 and TRBJ1-3; the D is unclear. Trimming took 1 base from V and 0 from J, leaving 11 bases between them. There are 16 residues in the CDR3. In germline, CDR1 is SGHKS, CDR2 YYEKEE (reference sequence). CDR3: CASSLLSGSSGNTIYF. CDR3 nucleotide sequence: TGTGCCAGCAGCTTGTTAAGCGGGAGCTCTGGAAACACCATATATTTT.

This chain links TRBV10-3 with TRBJ2-3; D gene ambiguous. Trimming removed 7 bases from V and 1 base from J, with 12 bases in between. Germline CDR1 and CDR2: ENHRY and SYGVKD. This CDR3 has 14 residues. This CDR3 is CAIKVGLGTDTQYF. CDR3 DNA sequence: TGTGCCATCAAGGTGGGCTTGGGCACAGATACGCAGTATTTT.

V and J are TRBV5-1 and TRBJ2-7; 10 bases are a match to TRBD2. This CDR3 region has 15 residues. Germline V gene lookup returns CDR1 SGHRS and CDR2 YFSETQ. V trimming: 3 bases; J trimming: 0 bases; junction bases outside the gene matches: 3. The CDR3: CASSSLAGVSYEQYF. The CDR3 DNA reads TGCGCCAGCAGCTCTCTAGCGGGAGTCTCCTACGAGCAGTACTTC.